This T cell receptor (beta chain) was sequenced during a study of vaccination effects on CD4 cells after COVID-19. Looking at the study overall: It was a median of 72 days after the second dose that post-vaccine samples were obtained.

Notes on this clone: Its specificity is unknown.

Trimming left V 3 bases short and J 5 bases short, with 15 bases between. The CDR3 is 15 amino acids. Per the germline V gene, CDR1 is SGDLS and CDR2 is YYNGEE. Peptide-pool stimulation followed by sequencing identified expanded antigen-specific CD4+ clonotypes in the ViraFEST assay. The authors isolated CD4+ T cells after roughly eleven days of culture. Participants completed two doses of the BNT162b2 or mRNA-1273 vaccine. A density of roughly 2 million PBMC per well was used; these cells were cultured with approximately 10 IU/ml IL-2 and about 10 ug/ml peptides. TCRdb's copy holds only in-frame clones and misses some; the assay was immunoSEQ multiplex PCR. The table records tens of thousands of clones, about 80% of them present only once.

Source: CD4+ T cells from PBMCs cultured with HCoV-229E spike peptides, taken after COVID-19 vaccination. The chain couples TRBV9 to TRBJ2-1; D is possibly TRBD1 (5 bases). This clonotype was sampled from a human donor who received a COVID-19 vaccine. The CDR3 DNA is TGTGCCAGCAGCGCCAGGGTTGACAGCAACAATGAGCAGTTCTTC. Its translation is CASSARVDSNNEQFF.